This paragraph covers one T cell receptor beta chain sequence. The antigen is unknown. This sample is drawn from a study of T cell repertoires in cytomegalovirus infection. Study in general: HLA-B-restricted CMV epitopes that are well studied, plus recently identified HLA-C-restricted ones, were used by the study. It was the public TCR beta signatures that indicated both CMV infection and matching HLA type.

CDR1 and CDR2 (germline): MDHEN, SYDVKM. The CDR3 loop spans 15 amino acids. V lost 3 bases to trimming and J lost 6 bases, with 16 bases between them. From the reads, TCRdb called clonotypes with MiXCR, one entry per CDR3 protein. The table includes approximately 1,000,000 distinct CDR3 sequences, 30% to 40% detected once. Broader study findings: Clonotypes of TCR beta that were HLA-C-restricted and CMV-specific dominated the ex vivo response.

The chain couples TRBV28 to TRBJ2-3; TRBD1 or TRBD2 may be the D gene (6 bases each). This clonotype was obtained from a human donor in good health (CMV status not recorded). Some clones in this sample may be carry-over from other donors' samples. Sequencing used cultured CD8+ T cells from PBMCs, obtained from culture after CMV antigen stimulation. Written as DNA, the CDR3 is TGTGCCAGCAGTTTTTCGGGGGCCAGGATGGATACGCAGTATTTT. It yields the protein CASSFSGARMDTQYF.